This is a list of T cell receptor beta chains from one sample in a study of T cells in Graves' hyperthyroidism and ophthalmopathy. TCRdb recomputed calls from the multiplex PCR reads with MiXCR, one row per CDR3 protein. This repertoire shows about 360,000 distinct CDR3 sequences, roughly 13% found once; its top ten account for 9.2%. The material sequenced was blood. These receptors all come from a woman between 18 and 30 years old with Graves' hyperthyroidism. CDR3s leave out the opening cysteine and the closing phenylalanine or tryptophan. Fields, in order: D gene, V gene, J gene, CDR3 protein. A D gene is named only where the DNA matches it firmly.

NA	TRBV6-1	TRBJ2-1	ASSLKGGRGGIDRLNEQF
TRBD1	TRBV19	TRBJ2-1	ASSEDREEQF
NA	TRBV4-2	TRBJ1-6	ASSRTLDTNSPLH
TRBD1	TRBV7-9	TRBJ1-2	ASSPRTGNKDYGYT
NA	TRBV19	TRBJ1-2	ASSIRTNGYT
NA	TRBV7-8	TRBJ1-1	ASSAGQSNTEAF
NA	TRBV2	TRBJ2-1	ASSGDNEQF
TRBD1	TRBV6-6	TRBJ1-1	ASSYSRTGTNTEAF
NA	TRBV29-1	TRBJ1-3	SVGGGNTIY
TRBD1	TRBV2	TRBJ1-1	ASSIRVGTGGSDMNTEAF
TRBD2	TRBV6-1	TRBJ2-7	ASSETGTGGNYEQY
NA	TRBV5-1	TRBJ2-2	ASSPLWALSEAGNTGELF
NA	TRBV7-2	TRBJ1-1	ASSLGPEGGSDTEAF
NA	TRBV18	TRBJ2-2	ASSPPGELF
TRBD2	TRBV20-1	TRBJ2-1	SATLAGVNEQF
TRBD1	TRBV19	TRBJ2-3	ATTTGTGTDTQY
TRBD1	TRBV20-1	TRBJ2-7	SADITGAYEQY
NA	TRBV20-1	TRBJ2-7	SAKKSAYEQY
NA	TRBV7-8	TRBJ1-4	ASSSRDPLGAGRLF
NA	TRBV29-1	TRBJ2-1	SVRPAYYNEQF
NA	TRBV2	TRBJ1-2	ASSGEGGYT
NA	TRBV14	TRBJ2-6	ASSQDPISVANVLT
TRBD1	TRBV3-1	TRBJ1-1	ASSQDVGQEAF
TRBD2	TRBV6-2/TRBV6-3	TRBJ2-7	ASNTPGLAGTYEQY
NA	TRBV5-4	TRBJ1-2	ASSSPTSGALGYT
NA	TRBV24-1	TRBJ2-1	ATSDLMNEQF
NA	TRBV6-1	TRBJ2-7	ATGLPWSEQY
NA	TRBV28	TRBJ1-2	ASSLGREIANYGYT
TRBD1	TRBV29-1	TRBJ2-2	SVKGTAGESGELF
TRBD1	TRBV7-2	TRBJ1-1	ASSLEDRVGRAF
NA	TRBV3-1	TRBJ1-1	ASSQDHGKNTEAF
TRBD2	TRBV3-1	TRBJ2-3	ASSQRGLGLQGTQY
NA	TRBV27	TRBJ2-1	ASSSAEGNEQF
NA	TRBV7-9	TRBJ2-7	ASSLDLLSSSYEQY
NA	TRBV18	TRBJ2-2	ASSPRRESGELF
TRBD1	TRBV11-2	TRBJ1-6	ASSLDGQGDSPLH
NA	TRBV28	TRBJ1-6	ASTDDRRNSPLH
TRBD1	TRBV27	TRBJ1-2	ASSPLGTGGKPNYGYT
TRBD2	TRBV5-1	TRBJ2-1	ASKGGGGNEQF
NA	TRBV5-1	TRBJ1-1	ASSKDGMANTEAF
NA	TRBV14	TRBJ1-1	ASRDTGRMNTEAF
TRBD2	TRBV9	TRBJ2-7	ASSPREGQQY
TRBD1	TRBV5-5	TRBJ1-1	ASSSTYRGSTEAF
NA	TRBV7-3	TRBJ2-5	ASSPQPQETQY
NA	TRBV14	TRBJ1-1	ASSRIGTVPEAS
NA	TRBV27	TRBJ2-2	ASSSPSGQFYTGELF
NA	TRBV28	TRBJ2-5	ASSYLPGRETQY
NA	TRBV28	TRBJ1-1	ASAAGWVAEAF
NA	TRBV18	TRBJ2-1	ASSTDSTHPLGEQF
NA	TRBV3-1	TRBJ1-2	ASSQDIDPGYGYT
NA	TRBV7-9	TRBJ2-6	AVLLGVSGANVLT
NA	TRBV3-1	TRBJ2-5	ASSILRDQETQY
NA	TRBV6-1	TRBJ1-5	ASSSTDSNQPQH
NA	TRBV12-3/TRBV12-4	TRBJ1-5	ASIPGYSNQPQH
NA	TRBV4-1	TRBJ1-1	ASSQGRSKGRLTEAF
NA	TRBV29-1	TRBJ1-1	SVVPGNTEAF
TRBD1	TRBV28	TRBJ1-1	ASSHPRTGVYTEAF
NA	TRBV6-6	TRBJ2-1	ASSYTRPLMTRSSEQF
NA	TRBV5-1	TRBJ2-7	ASSLAREQY
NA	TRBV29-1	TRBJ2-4	SAADTSRNIQY